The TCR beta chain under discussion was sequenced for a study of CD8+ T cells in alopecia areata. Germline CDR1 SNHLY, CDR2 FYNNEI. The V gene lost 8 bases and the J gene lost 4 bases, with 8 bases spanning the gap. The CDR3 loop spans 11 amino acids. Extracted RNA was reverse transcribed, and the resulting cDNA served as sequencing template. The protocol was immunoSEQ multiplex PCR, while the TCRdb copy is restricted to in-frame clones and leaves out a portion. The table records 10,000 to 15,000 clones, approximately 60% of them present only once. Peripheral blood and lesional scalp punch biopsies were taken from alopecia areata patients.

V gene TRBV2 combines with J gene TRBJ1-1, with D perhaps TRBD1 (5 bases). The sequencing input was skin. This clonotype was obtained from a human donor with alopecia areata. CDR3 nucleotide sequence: TGTGCCAGCTGGGGGGGCACTGAAGCTTTCTTT. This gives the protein CASWGGTEAFF.